One sample yielded the 18 T cell receptor beta chains listed below, sequenced in a study of blood T cell repertoires in COVID-19. Only in-frame clones appear in the TCRdb table, and some are missing; sequencing was by immunoSEQ multiplex PCR. The table has 300,000 to 400,000 clones, over 75% seen once. The sequenced material came from PBMCs or T cells enriched from blood (not recorded which). Every receptor here comes from a woman aged 25-40 years with acute COVID-19.

The genes are TRBV9 and TRBJ2-1; D unresolved. With 1 base removed from V and 13 bases from J, the gap between germline ends came to 21 bases. Per the germline V gene, CDR1 is SGDLS and CDR2 is YYNGEE. There are 15 residues in the CDR3. The CDR3, as DNA: TGTGCCAGCAGCGTACTGGAACTTGACACCCAGGCTCAGTTCTTC. Translation: CASSVLELDTQAQFF.

The chain uses TRBV7-9 and TRBJ1-5; D unclear. The CDR3 sequence is 19 residues long. V lost 7 bases and J lost 9, with 34 bases in between. Germline V CDR1 and CDR2: SEHNR, FQNEAQ (reference sequence). Here the CDR3 DNA reads TGTGCCAGCATTTTCGGGTTCGAGAGCCATCAGTATCCCCCGTGGCCCCAGCATTTT. This codes for CASIFGFESHQYPPWPQHF. The full variable domain, with the rest looked up from reference TRBV7-9 and TRBJ1-5, is DTGVSQNPRHKITKRGQNVTFRCDPISEHNRLYWYRQTLGQGPEFLTYFQNEAQLEKSRLLSDRFSAERPKGSFSTLEIQRTEQGDSAMYLCASIFGFESHQYPPWPQHFGDGTRLSIL.

This chain joins TRBV15 and TRBJ2-1; TRBD1 matches 11 bases. This CDR3 contains 16 residues. Germline V lookup: CDR1 LNHNV, CDR2 YYDKDF (reference sequence). Losses at the gene ends were 1 base for V and 8 bases for J; bases not matched to a gene: 7. DNA of the CDR3: TGTGCCACCAGCAGAGTTGGAGGACAGGGGGCCGATGAGCAGTTCTTC. Protein sequence: CATSRVGGQGADEQFF. The variable domain in full, completed from reference TRBV15 and TRBJ2-1, reads DAMVIQNPRYQVTQFGKPVTLSCSQTLNHNVMYWYQQKSSQAPKLLFHYYDKDFNNEADTPDNFQSRRPNTSFCFLDIRSPGLGDTAMYLCATSRVGGQGADEQFFGPGTRLTVL.

This chain links TRBV15 with TRBJ1-6; a possible D gene is TRBD1 (5 bases). Germline values: CDR1 LNHNV, CDR2 YYDKDF (reference sequence). Trimming removed 5 bases from V and 6 bases from J, with 17 bases in between. This CDR3 is 16 amino acids long. CDR3 sequence (DNA): TGTGCCACCAGCTCCAGATGGCGTCAGGGTAATTCACCCCTCCACTTT. This gives the protein CATSSRWRQGNSPLHF.

The V gene is TRBV19, the J gene TRBJ1-6; the D gene is possibly TRBD1 (6 bases). Germline V CDR1 and CDR2: LNHDA, SQIVND (reference sequence). This CDR3 region has 16 residues. Trimming stripped 5 bases from V and 10 bases from J, with 21 bases between. The CDR3 loop is CASSPYDRSEGSPLHF. CDR3 in DNA: TGTGCCAGTAGTCCCTACGACAGGTCGGAAGGATCACCCCTCCACTTT.

The rearrangement joins TRBV6-6 to TRBJ1-6; D unresolved. Germline V lookup: CDR1 MNHNY, CDR2 SVGAGI (reference sequence). The CDR3 runs to 13 residues. Between the trimmed V and J ends, which lost 2 bases and 11 bases, there was a span of 10 bases. The CDR3 bases are TGTGCCAGCAGTTACAACAGCTGGGCACCCCTCCACTTT. It codes for CASSYNSWAPLHF.

This chain connects TRBV12-3 or TRBV12-4 to TRBJ1-6, with 11 nucleotides matching TRBD1. V lost 10 bases to trimming and J lost 7 bases; unmatched junction nucleotides: 3. The CDR3 contains 13 residues. DNA for the CDR3: TGTGCCACCCGGACAGGGGGCAATTCACCCCTCCACTTT. Translating it yields CATRTGGNSPLHF.

CDR3 coding DNA: TGTGCCAGCAGTGAGCAGACAGGGCAGAACACCGGGGAGCTGTTTTTT. Amino acid sequence: CASSEQTGQNTGELFF. The rearrangement uses TRBV2 and TRBJ2-2; 7 positions match TRBD1. Trimming cost V 3 bases and J 1 base; bases outside gene matches: 5. The CDR3 runs to 16 residues. CDR1 and CDR2 (germline): SNHLY, FYNNEI.

The rearrangement links TRBV6-1 to TRBJ1-3; perhaps TRBD1 as D (6 bases). Per germline, CDR1 MNHNS and CDR2 SASEGT. The CDR3 is 15 residues long. Trimming cost V 3 bases and J 8 bases, with 17 bases left between them. The CDR3 DNA is TGTGCCAGCAGTGAGCCAGGGGCTCTCTGGGACACCATATATTTT. Translation: CASSEPGALWDTIYF.

The chain links TRBV12-3 or TRBV12-4 to TRBJ1-2; D is possibly TRBD1 (5 bases). The V and J ends lost 7 bases and 9 bases respectively, with 18 bases between them. The CDR3 totals 13 residues. The CDR3 loop is CASTAGKTVSYTF. CDR3 nucleotides: TGTGCCAGCACCGCAGGGAAGACTGTGAGCTACACCTTC.

The rearrangement uses TRBV6-1 and TRBJ1-1; 8 bases are a match to TRBD1. CDR1 and CDR2 from the germline V gene are MNHNS and SASEGT. V shed 1 base and J 8 bases; nucleotides not matched to a gene: 12. This CDR3 region has 16 residues. The CDR3 sequence: CASSEGSGRGRKEAFF. The CDR3, as DNA: TGTGCCAGCAGTGAAGGATCGGGCAGGGGGCGGAAAGAAGCTTTCTTT.

This clone has only one observation. The chain is built from TRBV19 and TRBJ1-5; the D gene is possibly TRBD1 (5 bases). Germline lookup yields CDR1 LNHDA and CDR2 SQIVND (reference sequence). The length of the CDR3 is 15 residues. Trimming shortened V by 0 bases and J by 7 bases, and 13 bases separated the two germline ends. CDR3 in DNA: TGTGCCAGTAGTATAGAGGGAACGGGACTCCAGCCCCAGCATTTT. Residues: CASSIEGTGLQPQHF.

The chain uses TRBV6-5 and TRBJ1-5, with no clear D. V was pared by 5 bases and J by 7 bases, with 12 bases between. Germline V CDR1 and CDR2: MNHEY, SVGAGI. The CDR3 is 13 residues long. CDR3 nucleotide sequence: TGTGCCAGCAGTCTGGAGAAATCCCAGCCCCAGCATTTT. Translation: CASSLEKSQPQHF.

The sample holds one count of this clone. The chain has TRBV5-1 and TRBJ2-1; 14 bases are a match to TRBD2. With 1 base clipped from V and 5 bases from J, the junction kept 20 bases outside the gene matches. CDR3 length: 22 amino acids. Germline CDR1 and CDR2: SGHRS and YFSETQ. CDR3 in DNA: TGCGCCAGCAGCTTGCAACGGATTACCGGGACTAGCGGGGGAAAAACACACAATGAGCAGTTCTTC. It codes for CASSLQRITGTSGGKTHNEQFF.

The V call is TRBV5-1, the J call TRBJ2-1, with D maybe TRBD1 (6 bases). Trimming pared 4 bases from V and 3 bases from J, leaving 14 bases between. CDR1 is SGHRS, CDR2 YFSETQ, per germline. The CDR3 runs to 15 residues. CDR3 region: CASSPSSTGYNEQFF. DNA of the CDR3: TGCGCCAGCAGCCCCAGCTCGACAGGCTACAATGAGCAGTTCTTC.

The chain is built from TRBV5-1 and TRBJ2-5; perhaps TRBD2 as D (6 bases). Germline V gene data show CDR1 as SGHRS and CDR2 as YFSETQ. The germline V and J ends were trimmed by 3 bases and 2 bases, with 8 bases remaining between them. The CDR3 sequence is 13 residues long. DNA for the CDR3: TGCGCCAGCAGCTCCGCGGGGCAAGAGACCCAGTACTTC. It translates to CASSSAGQETQYF.

The chain employs TRBV18 and TRBJ2-5; D gene ambiguous. The CDR3 totals 13 residues. CDR1 and CDR2 from the germline V gene are KGHSH and LQKENI. The ends were cut back, 3 bases at V and 4 bases at J, with 9 bases in the middle. This CDR3 reads CASSPPSRETQYF. The CDR3 nucleotides are TGTGCCAGCTCACCGCCTTCGCGAGAGACCCAGTACTTC.

This chain connects TRBV7-9 to TRBJ2-1; D perhaps matches TRBD1 (5 bases). V lost 1 base to trimming and J lost 3 bases, with 10 bases between them. Per the germline V gene, CDR1 is SEHNR and CDR2 is FQNEAQ (reference sequence). CDR3 length equals 15 residues. The CDR3 nucleotides read TGTGCCAGCAGCTTAGAACAGGTCGGCTACAATGAGCAGTTCTTC. It translates to CASSLEQVGYNEQFF.